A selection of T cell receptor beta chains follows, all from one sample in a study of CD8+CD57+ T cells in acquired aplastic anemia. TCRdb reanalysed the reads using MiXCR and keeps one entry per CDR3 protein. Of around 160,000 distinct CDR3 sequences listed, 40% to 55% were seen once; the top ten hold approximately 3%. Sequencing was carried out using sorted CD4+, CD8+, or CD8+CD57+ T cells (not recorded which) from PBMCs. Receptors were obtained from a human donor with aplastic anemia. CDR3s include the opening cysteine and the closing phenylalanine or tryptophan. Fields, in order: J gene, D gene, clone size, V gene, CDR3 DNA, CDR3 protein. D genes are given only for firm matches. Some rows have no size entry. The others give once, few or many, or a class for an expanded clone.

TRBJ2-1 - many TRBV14 TGTGCCAGCAGCCAAGATAAATACAATGAGCAGTTCTTC CASSQDKYNEQFF
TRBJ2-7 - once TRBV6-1 TGTGCCAGCAGCTCTGGGACATATACCTACGAGCAGTACTTC CASSSGTYTYEQYF
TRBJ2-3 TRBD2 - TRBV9 TGTGCCAGCAGCCCCAGCGGGGGAGGCTCCACAGATACGCAGTATTTT CASSPSGGGSTDTQYF
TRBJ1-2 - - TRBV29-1 TGCAGCGTTGTAGGGGGGGAAAACTATGGCTACACCTTC CSVVGGENYGYTF
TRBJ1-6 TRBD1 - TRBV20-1 TGCAGTGCTACCCCCTCGGGACAGCGATATAATTCACCCCTCCACTTT CSATPSGQRYNSPLHF
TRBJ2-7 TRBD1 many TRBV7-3 TGTGCCAGCAGCTTGGACAGGGGATACGAGCAGTACTTC CASSLDRGYEQYF
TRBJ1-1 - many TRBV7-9 TGTGCCAGCAACTTCTCCCCGTCTGAGAACACTGAAGCTTTCTTT CASNFSPSENTEAFF
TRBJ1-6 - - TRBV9 TGTGCCAGCAGCACCCGTGGGGGTTTCGATTCACCCCTCCACTTT CASSTRGGFDSPLHF
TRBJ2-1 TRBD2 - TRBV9 TGTGCCAGCAGCGCCTACGGGACTAGCGATACCGATGAGCAGTTCTTC CASSAYGTSDTDEQFF
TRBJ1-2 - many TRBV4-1 TGCGCCAGCAGCCAAGATTTCGGGCAGGGTTATGGCTACACCTTC CASSQDFGQGYGYTF
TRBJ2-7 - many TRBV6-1 TGTGCCACCTCAGTATTCTACGAGCAGTACTTC CATSVFYEQYF
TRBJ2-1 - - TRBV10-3 TGTGCCATCAAGCGGGCCCTGAACAATGAGCAGTTCTTC CAIKRALNNEQFF
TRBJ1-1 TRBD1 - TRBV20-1 TGCAGTGCTAGAGATCCGGGACAGGTCAAGAACACTGAAGCTTTCTTT CSARDPGQVKNTEAFF
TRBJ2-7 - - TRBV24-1 TGTGCTAGCCCACTAACCCGGGGCAGCTCCTACGAGCAGTACTTC CASPLTRGSSYEQYF
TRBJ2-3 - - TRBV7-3 TGTGCCAGCAGCTTCATCACAGATACGCAGTATTTT CASSFITDTQYF
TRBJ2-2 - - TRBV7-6 TGTGCCAGCAGCTTAGCCCAGGGGGGGACCGGGGAGCTGTTTTTT CASSLAQGGTGELFF
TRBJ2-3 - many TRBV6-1 TGTGCCAGCAGTGATACTACAGATACGCAGTATTTT CASSDTTDTQYF
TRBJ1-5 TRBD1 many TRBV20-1 TGCAGTGCGCGCCGGGACAGGGAGAATCAGCCCCAGCATTTT CSARRDRENQPQHF
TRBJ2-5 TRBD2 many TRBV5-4 TGTGCCAGCAGCCCGGGACTAGCGGGATTACAAGAGACCCAGTACTTC CASSPGLAGLQETQYF
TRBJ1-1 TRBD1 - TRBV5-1 TGCGCCAGCAGCTTGGGGATCGATCAGGGGGCATTT CASSLGIDQGAF
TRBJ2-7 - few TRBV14 TGTGCCAGCAGCCAAGTACGACCCCACCGTACAGGGCTACACGAGCAGTACTTC CASSQVRPHRTGLHEQYF
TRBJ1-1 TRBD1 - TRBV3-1 TGTGCCAGCAGCCATGCGGGACAGGGTTACACTGAAGCTTTCTTT CASSHAGQGYTEAFF